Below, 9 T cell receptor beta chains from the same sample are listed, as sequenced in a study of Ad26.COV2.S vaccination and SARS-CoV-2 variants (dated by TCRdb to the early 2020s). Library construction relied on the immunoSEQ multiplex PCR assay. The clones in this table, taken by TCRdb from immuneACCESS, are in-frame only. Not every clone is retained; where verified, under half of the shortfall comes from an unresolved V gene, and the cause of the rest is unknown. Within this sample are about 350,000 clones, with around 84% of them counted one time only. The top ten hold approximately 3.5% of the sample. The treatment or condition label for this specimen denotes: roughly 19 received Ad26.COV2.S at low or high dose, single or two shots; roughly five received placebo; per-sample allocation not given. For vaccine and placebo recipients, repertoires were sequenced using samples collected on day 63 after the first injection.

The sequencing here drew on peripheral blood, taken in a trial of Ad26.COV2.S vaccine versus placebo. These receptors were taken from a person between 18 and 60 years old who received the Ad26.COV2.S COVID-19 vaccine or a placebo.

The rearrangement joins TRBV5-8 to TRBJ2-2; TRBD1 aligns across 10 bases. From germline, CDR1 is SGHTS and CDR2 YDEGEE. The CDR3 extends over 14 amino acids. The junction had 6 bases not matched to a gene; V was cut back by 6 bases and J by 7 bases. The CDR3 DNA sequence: TGTGCCAGCAACTCGGGACAGGGGTTCGGGGAGCTGTTTTTT. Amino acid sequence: CASNSGQGFGELFF. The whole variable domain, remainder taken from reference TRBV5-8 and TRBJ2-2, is EAGVTQSPTHLIKTRGQQATLRCSPISGHTSVYWYQQALGLGLQFLLWYDEGEERNRGNFPPRFSGRQFPNYSSELNVNALELEDSALYLCASNSGQGFGELFFGEGSRLTVL.

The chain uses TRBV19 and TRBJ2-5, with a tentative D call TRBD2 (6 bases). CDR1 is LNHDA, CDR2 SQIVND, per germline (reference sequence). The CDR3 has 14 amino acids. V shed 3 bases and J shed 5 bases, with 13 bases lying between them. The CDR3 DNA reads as TGTGCCAGTAGTATGCGGGGCCTCGGGGAGACCCAGTACTTC. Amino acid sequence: CASSMRGLGETQYF. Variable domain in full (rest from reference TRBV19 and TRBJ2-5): DGGITQSPKYLFRKEGQNVTLSCEQNLNHDAMYWYRQDPGQGLRLIYYSQIVNDFQKGDIAEGYSVSREKKESFPLTVTSAQKNPTAFYLCASSMRGLGETQYFGPGTRLLVL.

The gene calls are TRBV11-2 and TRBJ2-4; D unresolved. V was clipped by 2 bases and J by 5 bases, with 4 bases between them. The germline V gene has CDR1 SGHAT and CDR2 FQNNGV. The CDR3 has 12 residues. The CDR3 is CASSLSENIQYF. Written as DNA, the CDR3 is TGTGCCAGCAGCTTATCAGAAAACATTCAGTACTTC.

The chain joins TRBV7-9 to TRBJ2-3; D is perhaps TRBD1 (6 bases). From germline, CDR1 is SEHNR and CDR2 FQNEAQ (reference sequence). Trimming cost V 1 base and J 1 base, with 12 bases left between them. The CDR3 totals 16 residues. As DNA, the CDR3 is TGTGCCAGCAGCTTAGACAGGGTCTTGCGCACAGATACGCAGTATTTT. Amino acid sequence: CASSLDRVLRTDTQYF.

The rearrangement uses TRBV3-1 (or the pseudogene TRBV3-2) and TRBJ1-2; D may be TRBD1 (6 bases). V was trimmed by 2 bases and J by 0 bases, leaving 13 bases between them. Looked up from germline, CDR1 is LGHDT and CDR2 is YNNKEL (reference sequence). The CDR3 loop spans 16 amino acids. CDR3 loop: CASSQLWQGPNYGYTF. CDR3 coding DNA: TGTGCCAGCAGCCAATTATGGCAGGGGCCTAACTATGGCTACACCTTC.

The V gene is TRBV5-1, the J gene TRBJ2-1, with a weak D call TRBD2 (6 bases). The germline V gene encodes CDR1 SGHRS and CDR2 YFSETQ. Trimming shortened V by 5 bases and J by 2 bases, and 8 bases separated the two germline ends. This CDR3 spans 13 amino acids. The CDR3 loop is CASREGTYNEQFF. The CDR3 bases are TGCGCCAGCAGGGAGGGTACCTACAATGAGCAGTTCTTC.

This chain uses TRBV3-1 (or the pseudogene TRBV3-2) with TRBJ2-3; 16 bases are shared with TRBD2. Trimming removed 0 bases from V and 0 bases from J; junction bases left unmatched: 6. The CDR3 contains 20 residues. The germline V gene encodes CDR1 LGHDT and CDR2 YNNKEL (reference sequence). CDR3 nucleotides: TGTGCCAGCAGCCAAGAGGGACTAGCGGGAGGGTTGCACAGCACAGATACGCAGTATTTT. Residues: CASSQEGLAGGLHSTDTQYF.

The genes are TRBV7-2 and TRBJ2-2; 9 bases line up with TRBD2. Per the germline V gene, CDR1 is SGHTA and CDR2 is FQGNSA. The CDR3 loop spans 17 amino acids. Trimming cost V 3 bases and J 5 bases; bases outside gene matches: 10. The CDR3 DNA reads TGTGCCAGCAGCTTGATGGCGGGAGGGCCGTCTACCGGGGAGCTGTTTTTT. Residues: CASSLMAGGPSTGELFF.

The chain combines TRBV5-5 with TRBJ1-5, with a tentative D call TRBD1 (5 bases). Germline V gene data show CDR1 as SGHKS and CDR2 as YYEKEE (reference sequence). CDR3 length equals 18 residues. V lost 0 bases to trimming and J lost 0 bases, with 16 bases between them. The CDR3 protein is CASSLGGTGYYSNQPQHF. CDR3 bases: TGTGCCAGCAGCTTGGGAGGCACAGGATACTATAGCAATCAGCCCCAGCATTTT. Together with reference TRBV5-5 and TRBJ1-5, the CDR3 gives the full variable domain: DAGVTQSPTHLIKTRGQQVTLRCSPISGHKSVSWYQQVLGQGPQFIFQYYEKEERGRGNFPDRFSARQFPNYSSELNVNALLLGDSALYLCASSLGGTGYYSNQPQHFGDGTRLSIL.